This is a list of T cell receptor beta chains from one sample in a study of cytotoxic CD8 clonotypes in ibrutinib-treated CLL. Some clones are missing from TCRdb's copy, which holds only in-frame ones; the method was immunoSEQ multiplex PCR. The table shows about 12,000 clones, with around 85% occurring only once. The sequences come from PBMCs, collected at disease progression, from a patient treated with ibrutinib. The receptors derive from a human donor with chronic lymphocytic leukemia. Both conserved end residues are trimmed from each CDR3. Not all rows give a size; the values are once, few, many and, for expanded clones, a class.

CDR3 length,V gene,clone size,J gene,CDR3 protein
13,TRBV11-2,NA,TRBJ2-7,ASSPPWASGYEQY
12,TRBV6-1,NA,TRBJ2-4,ASERTGAKNIQY
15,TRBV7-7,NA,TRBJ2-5,ASSLVLTGATQETQY
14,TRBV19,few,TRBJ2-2,ASSMGLAGNTGELF
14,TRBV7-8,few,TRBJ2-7,ASSESYGEVSYEQY
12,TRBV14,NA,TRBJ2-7,ASSTRGRVYEQY
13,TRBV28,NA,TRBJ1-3,ASSSGTGSGNTIY
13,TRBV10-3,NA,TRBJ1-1,AIGSFGTGVTEAF
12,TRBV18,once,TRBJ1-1,ASSPGGMNTEAF
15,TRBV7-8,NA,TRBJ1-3,ASSLASRRYSGNTIY
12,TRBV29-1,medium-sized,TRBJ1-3,SVDGGDSGNTIY
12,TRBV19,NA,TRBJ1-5,ASNGVRGGQPQH
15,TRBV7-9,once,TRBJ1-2,ASSLSQGPTTNYGYT
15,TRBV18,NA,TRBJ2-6,ASSLLGGISGANVLT
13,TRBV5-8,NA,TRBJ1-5,ASSLESGGSQPQH
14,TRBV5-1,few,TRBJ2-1,ASSPTGLYHYNEQF
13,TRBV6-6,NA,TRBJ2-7,ASSRSGTGGHEQY
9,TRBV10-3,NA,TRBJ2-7,AIRQGVEQY
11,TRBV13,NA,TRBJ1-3,ASTHLAGNTIY
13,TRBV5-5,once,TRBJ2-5,ASSTAGLAKETQY
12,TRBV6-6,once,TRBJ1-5,ASSYRGDNQPQH
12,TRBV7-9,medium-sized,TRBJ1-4,ASTYRDSNEKLF
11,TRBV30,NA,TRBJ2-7,AWRQGAGYEQY
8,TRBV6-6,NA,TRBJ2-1,ASSYPRQF
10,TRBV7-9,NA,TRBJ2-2,ASSFFAGELF
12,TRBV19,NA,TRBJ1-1,ASSIGWGNTEAF
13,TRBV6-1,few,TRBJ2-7,ASSDTGTGFLAQY
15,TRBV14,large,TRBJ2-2,ASSQGLAGARTGELF
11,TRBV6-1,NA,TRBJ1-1,ASRPTANTEAF
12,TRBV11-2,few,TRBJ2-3,ASSGIGSTDTQY
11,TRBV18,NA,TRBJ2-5,ASGGGLGETQY
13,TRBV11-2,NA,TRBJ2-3,ASRLAGPLTDTQY
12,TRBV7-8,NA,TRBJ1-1,ASSRGTVGTEAF
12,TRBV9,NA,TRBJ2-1,ASSSRLAGDEQF
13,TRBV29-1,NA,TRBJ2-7,SVVGLGTGIDEQY
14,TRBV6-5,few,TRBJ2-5,ASSYSGRGLQETQY
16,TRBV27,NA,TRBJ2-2,ASSRLLAGGRDTGELF
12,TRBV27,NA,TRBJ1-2,ASSLSAGGGGYT
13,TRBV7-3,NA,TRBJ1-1,ASSLNLGGITEAF
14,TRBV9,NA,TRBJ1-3,ASSVGIWDRESTIY
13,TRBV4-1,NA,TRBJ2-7,ASSQGPGGNYEQY
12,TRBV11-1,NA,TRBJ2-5,ASSSWSGIETQY
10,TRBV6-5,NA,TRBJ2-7,ASRSGSYEQY
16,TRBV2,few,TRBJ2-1,ASSERGKLTSKRVEQF
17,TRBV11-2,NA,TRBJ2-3,ASSLGKGTGSNVEDTQY
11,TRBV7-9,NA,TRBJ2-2,ASGGFGTGELF
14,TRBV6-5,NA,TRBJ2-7,ASSYSGRGDSYEQY
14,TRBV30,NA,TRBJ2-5,ARSVGGGGEVETQY
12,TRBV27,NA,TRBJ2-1,ASSYGRNYNEQF
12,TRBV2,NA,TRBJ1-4,ASGKGPSNEKLF
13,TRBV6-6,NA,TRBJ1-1,ASSANTGVGQEAF
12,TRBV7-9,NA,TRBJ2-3,ASSLTLAKDTQY
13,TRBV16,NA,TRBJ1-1,ASSQTTLGNTEAF